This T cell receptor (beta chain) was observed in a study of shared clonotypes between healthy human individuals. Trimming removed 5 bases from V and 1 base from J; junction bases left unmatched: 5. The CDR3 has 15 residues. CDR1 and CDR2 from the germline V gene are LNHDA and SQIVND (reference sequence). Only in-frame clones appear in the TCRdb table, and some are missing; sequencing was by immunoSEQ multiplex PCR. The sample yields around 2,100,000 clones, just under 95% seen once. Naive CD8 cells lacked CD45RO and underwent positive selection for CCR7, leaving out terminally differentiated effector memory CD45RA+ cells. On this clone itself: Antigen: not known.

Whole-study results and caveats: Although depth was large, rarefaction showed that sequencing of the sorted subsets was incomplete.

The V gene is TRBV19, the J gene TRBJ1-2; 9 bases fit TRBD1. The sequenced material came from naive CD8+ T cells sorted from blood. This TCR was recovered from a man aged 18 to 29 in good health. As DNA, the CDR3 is TGTGCCAGTAGTTTTTGGACAGGGGATAACTATGGCTACACCTTC. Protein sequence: CASSFWTGDNYGYTF.